This TCR beta chain was recorded in a study of post-analysis software for immune sequencing data. Trimming removed 1 base from V and 2 bases from J, with 12 bases in between. This CDR3 is built from 15 residues. Per germline, CDR1 SGHRS and CDR2 YFSETQ. Overall study findings and caveats: F measure clustering grouped samples strongly by preparation batch. Controls significantly exceeded multiple sclerosis patients in normalized Chao1 diversity. Controls showed lower frequencies than patients for five or six TRBV segments, and TRBV5-6, TRBV5-1 and TRBV20-1 were among these.

About this clonotype: The antigen is undetermined.

Sequencing libraries made from TCR beta cDNA carried unique molecular identifiers. Input of about 0.95 to 10 million T cells yielded a few hundred thousand cDNA molecules. TCRdb reprocessed the PCR reads with MiXCR, giving one entry per CDR3 protein. The sample has some 890,000 distinct CDR3 sequences; about 57% are singletons. This sequence was found in a girl under 18 with multiple sclerosis. This rearrangement joins TRBV5-1 to TRBJ1-2, with D maybe TRBD1 (6 bases). The sequenced sample consisted of blood. The CDR3 bases are TGCGCCAGCAGCTTGAACCCCGACAGGAACTATGGCTACACCTTC. It encodes CASSLNPDRNYGYTF.